Below are 4 T cell receptor beta chains sequenced from a single sample in a study of cytomegalovirus exposure and HLA in healthy donors. Assay: immunoSEQ multiplex PCR; the TCRdb copy retains only in-frame clones and omits some. The table has some 110,000 clones, around 90% seen once; the top ten hold about 2%. The sequenced sample consisted of PBMCs. The receptors come from a woman aged 18-35 years in good health and CMV-seropositive.

V is TRBV28 and J is TRBJ1-1, with 9 bases identical to TRBD1. V trimming: 4 bases; J trimming: 1 base; junction bases outside the gene matches: 10. Germline CDR1 reads MDHEN; CDR2 reads SYDVKM. This CDR3 has 17 amino acids. Here the CDR3 DNA reads TGTGCCAGCAGTTCGACCATAACAGGGGGCAGGAACACTGAAGCTTTCTTT. Amino acid sequence: CASSSTITGGRNTEAFF.

The chain uses TRBV6-1 and TRBJ1-1; D remains unclear. Trimming shortened V by 2 bases and J by 1 base, and 8 bases separated the two germline ends. The CDR3 extends over 14 amino acids. Germline lookup yields CDR1 MNHNS and CDR2 SASEGT. This CDR3 reads CASSEKETNTEAFF. The CDR3 bases are TGTGCCAGCAGTGAAAAGGAGACGAACACTGAAGCTTTCTTT.

V gene TRBV6-5 combines with J gene TRBJ2-7; D might be TRBD1 (6 bases). Trimming removed 0 bases at V and 3 bases at J, with 9 bases between. The V gene's germline CDR1 is MNHEY and CDR2 SVGAGI. The CDR3 has 14 residues. The CDR3 nucleotides are TGTGCCAGCAGTTACTCGGGGGACAACTACGAGCAGTACTTC. It yields the protein CASSYSGDNYEQYF.

This chain links TRBV7-2 with TRBJ2-3, with D possibly matching TRBD2 (7 bases). Germline CDR1 is SGHTA and CDR2 is FQGNSA. CDR3 length: 15 residues. V was shortened by 2 bases and J by 2 bases, with 11 bases between the two germline ends. The CDR3 is CASSLRGATTDTQYF. DNA of the CDR3: TGTGCCAGCAGCTTACGGGGGGCCACCACAGATACGCAGTATTTT. Using reference TRBV7-2 and TRBJ2-3 for the parts outside the CDR3, the full variable domain is GAGVSQSPSNKVTEKGKDVELRCDPISGHTALYWYRQSLGQGLEFLIYFQGNSAPDKSGLPSDRFSAERTGGSVSTLTIQRTQQEDSAVYLCASSLRGATTDTQYFGPGTRLTVL.